This TCR beta chain was captured by sequencing in a study of T-cell reconstitution after alpha-beta-depleted transplantation in children. Molecular barcoding with unique molecular identifiers was used for the TCRbeta library. TCRdb processed the PCR reads anew with MiXCR; each CDR3 protein has one entry. The table shows fewer than 700,000 distinct CDR3 sequences, with 13% occurring only once. The CDR3 covers 16 residues. Germline values: CDR1 SGHVS, CDR2 FNYEAQ. V lost 6 bases to trimming and J lost 4 bases; unmatched junction nucleotides: 11. Study-level results: Several patients had high TCRbeta diversity at day 60; it came from surviving recipient T cells and thymic progenitors. T-cell numbers and diversity, one year after transplant, stemmed largely from T cells that were newly produced. At around two months after transplant, the alpha-beta T cells were reportedly derived from several hundred expanded clones that came from non-depleted graft cells.

This clonotype was observed a few times. Antigen specificity is unknown. The rearrangement links TRBV7-6 to TRBJ2-1; the match to TRBD1 covers 8 bases. The clonotype originates from a male patient younger than 18 who had a stem cell transplant for acute myeloid leukemia, so the T cells may come from the graft donor. The source material was PBMCs, mostly from graft donor cells, sampled 360 days after TCRalphabeta/CD19-depleted stem cell transplant. The CDR3 loop reads CASRPGGQSTYNEQFF. The CDR3 region has the DNA TGTGCCAGCAGACCAGGGGGCCAGTCTACGTACAATGAGCAGTTCTTC.